Listed below are T cell receptor beta chains from one sample, sequenced in a study of shared clonotypes between healthy human individuals. Clones were sequenced by immunoSEQ multiplex PCR, and TCRdb holds only the in-frame ones, with some missing. The sample carries around 2.3 million clones, approximately 94% recorded once. Sequenced sample: naive CD4+ T cells sorted from blood. These receptors were taken from a man between 18 and 29 years old in good health. Each CDR3 is given with its conserved first and last residue. D genes are given only for firm matches. Clone size is not always given. Where it is, it says once, few, many or a class for expanded clones.

CASSLQSAQAGGEQFF,TGTGCCAGCAGCTTGCAATCTGCCCAGGCAGGGGGGGAGCAGTTCTTC,16,.,TRBJ2-1,.,TRBV5-4
CASSQERGTGELFF,TGTGCCAGCAGCCAAGAGAGGGGGACCGGGGAGCTGTTTTTT,14,.,TRBJ2-2,.,TRBV14
CASSLYGGRNEKLFF,TGTGCCAGCAGCTTGTACGGGGGAAGGAATGAAAAACTGTTTTTT,15,.,TRBJ1-4,.,TRBV5-4
CASSTTGGLYNEQFF,TGTGCCAGCAGCACCACAGGGGGCCTCTACAATGAGCAGTTCTTC,15,TRBD1,TRBJ2-1,.,TRBV7-8
CARKGGTGENSNQPQHF,TGTGCCAGAAAGGGGGGGACAGGGGAAAACAGCAATCAGCCCCAGCATTTT,17,TRBD1,TRBJ1-5,.,TRBV19
CASSAGGSHTDTQYF,TGCGCCAGCTCGGCGGGAGGGAGCCACACAGATACGCAGTATTTT,15,TRBD2,TRBJ2-3,.,TRBV10-1
CASSRSEAVGSYEQYF,TGTGCCAGCTCACGCTCCGAGGCAGTGGGCTCCTACGAGCAGTACTTC,16,.,TRBJ2-7,.,TRBV18
CASAWQTETQYF,TGTGCCAGCGCATGGCAAACGGAGACCCAGTACTTC,12,.,TRBJ2-5,once,TRBV2
CASTIDGGMNTEAFF,TGTGCCAGCACCATAGACGGCGGAATGAACACTGAAGCTTTCTTT,15,.,TRBJ1-1,.,TRBV2
CASSHPGLDTQYF,TGCGCCAGCAGCCACCCCGGACTAGATACGCAGTATTTT,13,.,TRBJ2-3,.,TRBV4-1
CASSEGASSNTGELFF,TGTGCCAGCAGCGAGGGCGCCTCCTCGAACACCGGGGAGCTGTTTTTT,16,.,TRBJ2-2,.,TRBV9
CAWSVTGAYEQYF,TGTGCCTGGAGTGTAACAGGTGCCTACGAGCAGTACTTC,13,.,TRBJ2-7,once,TRBV30
CATLALAKNIQYF,TGTGCCACTTTGGCCCTAGCCAAAAACATTCAGTACTTC,13,.,TRBJ2-4,.,TRBV6-6
CASSLVPVDGGAYEQYF,TGCGCCAGCAGCTTGGTCCCCGTGGATGGAGGGGCCTACGAGCAGTACTTC,17,.,TRBJ2-7,.,TRBV5-1
CASSQDLLAGGPSYNEQFF,TGTGCCAGCAGCCAAGATTTACTAGCGGGGGGACCCTCCTACAATGAGCAGTTCTTC,19,TRBD2,TRBJ2-1,once,TRBV4-2